The 9 T cell receptor beta chains below come from one sample, sequenced in a study of early T cells in non-severe SARS-CoV-2 infection. TCRdb re-analysed the 5' RACE reads in MiXCR, keeping a single row per CDR3 protein. Among some 81,000 distinct CDR3 sequences listed, roughly 16% were seen once. Sequencing was done on a sample of whole blood. The source of these receptors is an adult who was a healthcare worker with PCR-confirmed SARS-CoV-2 infection or an uninfected control (not recorded which).

This chain joins TRBV14 and TRBJ2-1; maybe TRBD2 (5 bases). Germline assignment: CDR1 SGHDN and CDR2 FVKESK. Trimming pared 5 bases from V and 3 bases from J, leaving 20 bases between. The CDR3 is 17 residues long. The CDR3 protein is CASSEGRRGRIYNEQFF. For the CDR3, the DNA is TGTGCCAGCAGCGAAGGAAGGAGAGGGAGAATCTACAATGAGCAGTTCTTC.

This clonotype appeared many times. The chain has TRBV28 and TRBJ1-2; 10 positions match TRBD1. Unmatched junction bases numbered 17, after V lost 6 bases and J lost 4 bases. The CDR3 length is 18 residues. Germline V gene data show CDR1 as MDHEN and CDR2 as SYDVKM. The CDR3 coding sequence is TGTGCCAGCAGCCTGGGCCGGGACAGGGGCTCCTCCGTCTATGGCTACACCTTC. As protein: CASSLGRDRGSSVYGYTF.

V gene TRBV5-1 combines with J gene TRBJ2-3; 11 bases are a match to TRBD2. The CDR3 is made up of 17 amino acids. Per the germline V gene, CDR1 is SGHRS and CDR2 is YFSETQ. V dropped 0 bases and J dropped 5; count of bases not matched to a gene: 8. This CDR3 is CASSLETSGRLVDTQYF. CDR3 nucleotides: TGCGCCAGCAGCTTGGAAACTAGCGGGAGATTGGTAGATACGCAGTATTTT. The complete variable domain, with remaining parts taken from reference TRBV5-1 and TRBJ2-3, reads KAGVTQTPRYLIKTRGQQVTLSCSPISGHRSVSWYQQTPGQGLQFLFEYFSETQRNKGNFPGRFSGRQFSNSRSEMNVSTLELGDSALYLCASSLETSGRLVDTQYFGPGTRLTVL.

The chain uses TRBV14 and TRBJ2-5, with a weak D call TRBD1 (5 bases). V was cut by 3 bases and J by 1 base, with 12 bases left in between. CDR3 length: 15 residues. The germline V gene has CDR1 SGHDN and CDR2 FVKESK. CDR3 residues: CASSQHGHLQETQYF. The DNA of the CDR3 is TGTGCCAGCAGCCAGCACGGACACCTCCAAGAGACCCAGTACTTC.

This clonotype was recorded a few times. The chain couples TRBV4-1 to TRBJ2-7, with D maybe TRBD1 (6 bases). V lost 1 base, J lost 3 bases, and 10 bases lay in between. Germline CDR1 and CDR2: MGHRA and YSYEKL. The CDR3 covers 14 residues. The CDR3 region has the DNA TGCGCCAGCAGCCAAGTAGCCAGGGGCTACGAGCAGTACTTC. Translation: CASSQVARGYEQYF.

This clonotype was observed a handful of times. This chain links TRBV15 with TRBJ2-1; TRBD2 aligns across 9 bases. With 5 bases clipped from V and 5 bases from J, the junction kept 4 bases outside the gene matches. There are 14 residues in the CDR3. Germline loops: CDR1 LNHNV, CDR2 YYDKDF (reference sequence). The CDR3 sequence: CATSPSGADNEQFF. The DNA of the CDR3 is TGTGCCACCAGCCCTAGCGGGGCTGACAATGAGCAGTTCTTC.

In this sample, this clonotype turned up a few times. The CDR3 here is CATTGFEAQYF. The DNA of the CDR3 is TGTGCCACCACAGGGTTTGAGGCCCAGTACTTC. V is TRBV6-6 and J is TRBJ2-5; possible D gene TRBD1, 6 bases. The CDR3 loop spans 11 amino acids. V was pared by 10 bases and J by 9 bases, with 15 bases between. Per germline, CDR1 MNHNY and CDR2 SVGAGI (reference sequence).

This chain connects TRBV7-6 to TRBJ2-2; D call uncertain. Germline assignment: CDR1 SGHVS and CDR2 FNYEAQ. V gave up 3 bases and J gave up 3 bases, with 5 bases separating them. CDR3 size: 13 residues. The CDR3, as DNA: TGTGCCAGCAGCTTCCTGGACACCGGGGAGCTGTTTTTT. It specifies CASSFLDTGELFF.

This clonotype was seen ten or more times. The chain couples TRBV9 to TRBJ2-3, with TRBD1 matching 8 bases. This CDR3 has 16 amino acids. The V gene end was trimmed by 3 bases and the J gene end by 6 bases; junction bases not matched to a gene: 12. The germline gives CDR1 SGDLS, CDR2 YYNGEE. The CDR3 DNA sequence: TGTGCCAGCAGCGACGGCCCCGGACAGGGTGCGGATACGCAGTATTTT. Amino acids: CASSDGPGQGADTQYF.